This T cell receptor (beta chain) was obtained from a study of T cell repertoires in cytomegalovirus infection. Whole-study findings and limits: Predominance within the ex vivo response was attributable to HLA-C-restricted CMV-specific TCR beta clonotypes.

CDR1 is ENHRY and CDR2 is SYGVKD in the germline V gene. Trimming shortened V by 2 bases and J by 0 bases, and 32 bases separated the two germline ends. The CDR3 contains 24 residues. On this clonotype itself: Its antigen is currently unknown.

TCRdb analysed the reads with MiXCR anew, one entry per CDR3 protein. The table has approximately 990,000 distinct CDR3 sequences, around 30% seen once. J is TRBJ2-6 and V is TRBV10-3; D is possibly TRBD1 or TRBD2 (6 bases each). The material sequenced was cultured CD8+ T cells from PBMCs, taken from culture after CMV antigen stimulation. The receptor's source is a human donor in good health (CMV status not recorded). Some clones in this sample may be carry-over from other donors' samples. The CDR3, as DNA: TGTGCCATCAGTGAGCTTTATCTAGGGGGGCTTGACAGTTCTAGTGTCTCTGGGGCCAACGTCCTGACTTTC. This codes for CAISELYLGGLDSSSVSGANVLTF.